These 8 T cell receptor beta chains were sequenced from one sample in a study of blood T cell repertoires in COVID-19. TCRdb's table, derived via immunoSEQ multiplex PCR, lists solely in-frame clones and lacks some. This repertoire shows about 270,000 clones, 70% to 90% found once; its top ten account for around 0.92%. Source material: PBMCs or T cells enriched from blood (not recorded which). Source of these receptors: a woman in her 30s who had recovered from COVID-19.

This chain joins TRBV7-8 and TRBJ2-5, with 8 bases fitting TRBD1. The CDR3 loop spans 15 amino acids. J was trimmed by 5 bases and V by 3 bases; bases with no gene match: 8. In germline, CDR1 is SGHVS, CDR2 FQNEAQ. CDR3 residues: CASSFIRGQGETQYF. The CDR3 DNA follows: TGTGCCAGCAGCTTCATCAGGGGGCAGGGGGAGACCCAGTACTTC.

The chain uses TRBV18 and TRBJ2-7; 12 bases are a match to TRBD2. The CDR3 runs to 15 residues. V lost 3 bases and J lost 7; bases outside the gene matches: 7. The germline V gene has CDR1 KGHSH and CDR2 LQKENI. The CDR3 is CASSPTPGLAGEQYF. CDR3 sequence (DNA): TGTGCCAGCTCACCCACCCCCGGACTAGCGGGAGAGCAGTACTTC.

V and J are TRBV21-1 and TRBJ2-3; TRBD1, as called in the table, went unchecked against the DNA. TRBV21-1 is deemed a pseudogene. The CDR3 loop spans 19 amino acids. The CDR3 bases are TGTGCCAGCAGCCCCTGCGACAGCCTGGCAACTGGCAGCACAGATACGCAGTATTTT. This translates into CASSPCDSLATGSTDTQYF.

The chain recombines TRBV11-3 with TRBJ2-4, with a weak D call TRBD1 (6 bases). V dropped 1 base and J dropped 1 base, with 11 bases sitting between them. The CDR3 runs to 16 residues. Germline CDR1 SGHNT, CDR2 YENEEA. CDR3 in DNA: TGTGCCAGCAGCTTAGGTGGCCAGGGGGCCAAAAACATTCAGTACTTC. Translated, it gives CASSLGGQGAKNIQYF.

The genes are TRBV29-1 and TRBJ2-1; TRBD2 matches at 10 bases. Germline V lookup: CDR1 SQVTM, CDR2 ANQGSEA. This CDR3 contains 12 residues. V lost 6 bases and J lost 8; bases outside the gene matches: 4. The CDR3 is CSVGTSAHEQFF. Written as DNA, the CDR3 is TGCAGCGTCGGGACTAGCGCCCATGAGCAGTTCTTC.

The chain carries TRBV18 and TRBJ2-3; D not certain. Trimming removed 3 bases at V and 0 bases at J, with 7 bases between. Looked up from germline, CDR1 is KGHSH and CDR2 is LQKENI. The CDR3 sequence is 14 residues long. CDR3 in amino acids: CASSPPGSTDTQYF. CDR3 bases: TGTGCCAGCTCACCGCCAGGAAGCACAGATACGCAGTATTTT. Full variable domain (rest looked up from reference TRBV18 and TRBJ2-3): NAGVMQNPRHLVRRRGQEARLRCSPMKGHSHVYWYRQLPEEGLKFMVYLQKENIIDESGMPKERFSAEFPKEGPSILRIQQVVRGDSAAYFCASSPPGSTDTQYFGPGTRLTVL.

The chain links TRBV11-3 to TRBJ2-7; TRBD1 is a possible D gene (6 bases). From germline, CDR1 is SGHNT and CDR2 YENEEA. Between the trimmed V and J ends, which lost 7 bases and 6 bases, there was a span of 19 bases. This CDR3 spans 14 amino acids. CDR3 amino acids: CASTTDTGPFEQYF. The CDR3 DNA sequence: TGTGCCAGCACCACAGATACAGGGCCTTTCGAGCAGTACTTC.

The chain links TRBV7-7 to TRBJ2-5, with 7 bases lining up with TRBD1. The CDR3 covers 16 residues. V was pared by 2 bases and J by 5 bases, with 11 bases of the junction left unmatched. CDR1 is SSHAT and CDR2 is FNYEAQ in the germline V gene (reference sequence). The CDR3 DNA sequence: TGTGCCAGCAGCTTACCCTTACAGGGGATGGGGGAGACCCAGTACTTC. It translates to CASSLPLQGMGETQYF.